This T cell receptor (beta chain) came from a study of blood T cell repertoires in COVID-19. Overall study context: Samples came from the United States, Italy and Spain, spanning acute and convalescent COVID-19. T cells, B-cell-depleted T cells, or PBMCs provided the cDNA or gDNA that served as material.

Losses at the gene ends were 3 bases for V and 0 bases for J; bases not matched to a gene: 0. The CDR3 consists of 14 residues. The V gene's germline CDR1 is MDHEN and CDR2 SYDVKM. There are a few counts of this clone. Other DNA sequences in this sample translate to the same CDR3. Original methodology: Reference gene primer amplification gave nucleated cell count estimates. Repertoires were generated with immunoSEQ multiplex PCR, while TCRdb's copy carries only in-frame clones and drops some. V and J calls and clone size are those listed in that table; D and trimming were worked out from the DNA. The sample has roughly 280,000 clones, around 87% seen once.

What was sequenced was peripheral blood. The V and J genes are TRBV28 and TRBJ1-1, with 8 bases identical to TRBD1. This clonotype was obtained from a woman in her forties or fifties who had recovered from COVID-19. The CDR3 DNA sequence: TGTGCCAGCAGTTTGGACAGGGTGAACACTGAAGCTTTCTTT. It encodes CASSLDRVNTEAFF.